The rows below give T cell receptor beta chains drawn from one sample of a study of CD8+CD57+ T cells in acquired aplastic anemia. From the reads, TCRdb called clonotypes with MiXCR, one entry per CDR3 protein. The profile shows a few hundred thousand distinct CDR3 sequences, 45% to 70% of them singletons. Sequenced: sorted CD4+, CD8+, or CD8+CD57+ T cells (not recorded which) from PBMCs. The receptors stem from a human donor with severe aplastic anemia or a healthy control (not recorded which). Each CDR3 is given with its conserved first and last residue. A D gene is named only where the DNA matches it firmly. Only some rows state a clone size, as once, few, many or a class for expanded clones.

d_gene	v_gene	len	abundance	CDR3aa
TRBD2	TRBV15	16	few	CATSRAIGLADNEQFF
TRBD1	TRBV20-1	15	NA	CSARAQGALNTEAFF
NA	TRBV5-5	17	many	CASSPRAGLAKGDTQYF
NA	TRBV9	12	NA	CASSVGLNEQFF
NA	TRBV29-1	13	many	CSAVRDEFYEQYF
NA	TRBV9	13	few	CASSPPSPTEAFF
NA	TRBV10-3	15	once	CAISESEVRNQPQHF
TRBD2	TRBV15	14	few	CATSSSGSSYEQYF
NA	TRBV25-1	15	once	CASRTDQTGQLEAFF
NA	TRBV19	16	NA	CASTTTDRYMNTEAFF
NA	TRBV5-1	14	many	CASSPTASTIEQFF
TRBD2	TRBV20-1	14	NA	CSARLSGGAETQYF
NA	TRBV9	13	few	CASSLVSGNTIYF
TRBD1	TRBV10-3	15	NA	CAISESGQGSETQYF
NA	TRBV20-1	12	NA	CPLVDGDNEQFF
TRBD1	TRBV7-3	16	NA	CASSLGGQGRTGELFF
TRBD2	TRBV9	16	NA	CASSASTSADPYEQYF
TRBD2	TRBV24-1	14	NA	CATSGGGHTDTQYF